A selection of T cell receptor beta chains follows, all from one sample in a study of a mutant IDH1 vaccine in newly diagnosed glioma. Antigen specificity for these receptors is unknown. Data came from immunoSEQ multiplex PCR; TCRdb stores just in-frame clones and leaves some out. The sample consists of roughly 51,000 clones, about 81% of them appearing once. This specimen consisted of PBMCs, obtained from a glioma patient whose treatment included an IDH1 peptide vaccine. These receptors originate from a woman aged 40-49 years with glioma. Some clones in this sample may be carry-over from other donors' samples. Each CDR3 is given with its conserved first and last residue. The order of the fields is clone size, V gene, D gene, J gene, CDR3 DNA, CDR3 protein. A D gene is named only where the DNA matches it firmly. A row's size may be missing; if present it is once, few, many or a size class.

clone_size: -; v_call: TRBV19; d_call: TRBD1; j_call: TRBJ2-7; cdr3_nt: TGTGCCAGTAGTATGGGGGGACAGGGCTACGAGCAGTACTTC; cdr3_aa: CASSMGGQGYEQYF
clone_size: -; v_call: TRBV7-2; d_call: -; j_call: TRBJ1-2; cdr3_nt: TGTGCCAGCAGCTTAGTGTGGCAGGATTATGGCTACACCTTC; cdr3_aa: CASSLVWQDYGYTF
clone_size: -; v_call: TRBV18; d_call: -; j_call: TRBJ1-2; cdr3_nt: TGTGCCAGCTCACCGGGACAAGAAGATGGCTACACCTTC; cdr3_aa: CASSPGQEDGYTF
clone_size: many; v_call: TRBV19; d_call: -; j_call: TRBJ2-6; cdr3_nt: TGTGCCAGTAGTATACCAGGGGGGTCTGGGGCCAACGTCCTGACTTTC; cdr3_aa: CASSIPGGSGANVLTF
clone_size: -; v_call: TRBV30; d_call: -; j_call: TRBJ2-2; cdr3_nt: TGTGCCTGGCGAAAGGGGGAGCTGTTTTTT; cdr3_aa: CAWRKGELFF
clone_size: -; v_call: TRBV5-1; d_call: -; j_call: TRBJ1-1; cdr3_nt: TGCGCCAGCAGCTTGCAGGGGATTGGGTCTGAAGCTTTCTTT; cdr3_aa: CASSLQGIGSEAFF
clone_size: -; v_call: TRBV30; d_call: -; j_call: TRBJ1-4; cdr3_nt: TGTGCCTGGAGCCCAGGGAGCCGCGAAAAACTGTTTTTT; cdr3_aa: CAWSPGSREKLFF
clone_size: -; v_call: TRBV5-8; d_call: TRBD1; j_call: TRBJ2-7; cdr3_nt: TGTGCCAGCAGCCTATCCGGGACAGGACAGGGCGAGCAGTACTTC; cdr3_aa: CASSLSGTGQGEQYF
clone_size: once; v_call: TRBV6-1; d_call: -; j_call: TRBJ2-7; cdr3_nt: TGTGCCAGCAGTGAGGGTTGGGGTTTTTACTTC; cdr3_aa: CASSEGWGFYF
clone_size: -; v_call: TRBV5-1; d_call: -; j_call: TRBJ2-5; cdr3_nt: TGCGCCATCCTCAGGGGCCGAGGGAAAGAGACCCAGTACTTC; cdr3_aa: CAILRGRGKETQYF
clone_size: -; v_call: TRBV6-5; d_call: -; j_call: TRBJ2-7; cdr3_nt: TGTGCCAGCAGGAGGGGGGTCGAGCAGTACTTC; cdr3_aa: CASRRGVEQYF
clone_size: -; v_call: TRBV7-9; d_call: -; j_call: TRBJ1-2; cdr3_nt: TGTGCCAGCAGCTCCGGGTACACCTTC; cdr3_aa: CASSSGYTF
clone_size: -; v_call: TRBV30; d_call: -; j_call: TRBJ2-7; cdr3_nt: TGTGCCTGGCGTCCCGTGACAAGGGTCGAGCAGTACTTC; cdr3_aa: CAWRPVTRVEQYF
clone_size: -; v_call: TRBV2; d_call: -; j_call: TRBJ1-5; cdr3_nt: TGTGCCAGCAGTGTAGGTTTGGGGTCCAATCAGCCCCAGCATTTT; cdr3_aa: CASSVGLGSNQPQHF
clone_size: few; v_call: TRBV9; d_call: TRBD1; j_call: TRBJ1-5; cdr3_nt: TGTGCCAGCAGCGACTCCGACAGGGCTGCCCAGCATTTT; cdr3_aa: CASSDSDRAAQHF
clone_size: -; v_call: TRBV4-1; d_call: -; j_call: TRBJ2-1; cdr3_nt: TGCGCCAGCAGCCCCTCAAGGGGCGGGGCCTCCTACAATGAGCAGTTCTTC; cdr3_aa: CASSPSRGGASYNEQFF
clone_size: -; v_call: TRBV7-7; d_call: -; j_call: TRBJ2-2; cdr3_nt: TGTGCTAGCAGCTTTGGGATCGACACCGGGGAGCTGTTTTTT; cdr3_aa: CASSFGIDTGELFF
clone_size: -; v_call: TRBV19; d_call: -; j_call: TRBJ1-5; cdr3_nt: TGTGCCAGTAGGCCTCAGGGGTTCCTTAGCAATCAGCCCCAGCATTTT; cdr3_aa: CASRPQGFLSNQPQHF
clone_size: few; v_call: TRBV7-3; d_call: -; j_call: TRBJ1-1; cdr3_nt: TGTGCCAGCAGCTTTCGTGCCACTGAAGCTTTCTTT; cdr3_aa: CASSFRATEAFF
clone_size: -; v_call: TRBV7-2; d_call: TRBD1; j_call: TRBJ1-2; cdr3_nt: TGTGCCAGCAGCTTAGGACAGGGGCCCCTCTATGGCTACACCTTC; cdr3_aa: CASSLGQGPLYGYTF
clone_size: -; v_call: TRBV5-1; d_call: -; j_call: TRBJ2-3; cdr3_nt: TGCGCCAGCGGAGCTGATGGGGGTACAGATACGCAGTATTTT; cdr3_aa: CASGADGGTDTQYF
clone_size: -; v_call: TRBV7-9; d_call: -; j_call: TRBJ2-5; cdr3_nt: TGTGCCAGCAGCTTAGCGAAAGGGGGGGCCAGAGAGACCCAGTACTTC; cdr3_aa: CASSLAKGGARETQYF
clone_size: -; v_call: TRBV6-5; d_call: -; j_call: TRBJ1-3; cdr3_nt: TGTGCCAGCAGTACGACGGCAGCCTCTGGAAACACCATATATTTT; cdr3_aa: CASSTTAASGNTIYF
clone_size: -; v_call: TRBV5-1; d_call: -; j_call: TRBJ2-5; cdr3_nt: TGCGCCAGCAGCTTGGCTCCAGGGGACCAAGAGACCCAGTACTTC; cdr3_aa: CASSLAPGDQETQYF
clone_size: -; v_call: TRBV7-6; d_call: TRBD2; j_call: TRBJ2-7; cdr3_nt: TGTGCCAGCAGCTTAATTAGCGGGGGCCCTTACGAGCAGTACTTC; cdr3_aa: CASSLISGGPYEQYF
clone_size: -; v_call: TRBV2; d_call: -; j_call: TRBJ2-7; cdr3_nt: TGTGCCAGCAGTTTACAGTCCTACGAGCAGTACTTC; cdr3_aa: CASSLQSYEQYF
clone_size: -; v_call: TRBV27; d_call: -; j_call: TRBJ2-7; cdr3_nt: TGTGCCAGCAGTCCCCTAAACAGATTAATCTACGAGCAGTACTTC; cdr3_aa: CASSPLNRLIYEQYF
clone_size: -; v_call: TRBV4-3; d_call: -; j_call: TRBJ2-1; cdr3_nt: TGCGCCAGCAGCCAGGGAAGGGGTCGTGGGGGGGCCTCCTACAATGAGCAGTTCTTC; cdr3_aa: CASSQGRGRGGASYNEQFF
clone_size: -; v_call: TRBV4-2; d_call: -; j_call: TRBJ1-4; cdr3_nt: TGTGCCAGCAGCCTTGGGGCGTTTAAACTGTTTTTT; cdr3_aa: CASSLGAFKLFF
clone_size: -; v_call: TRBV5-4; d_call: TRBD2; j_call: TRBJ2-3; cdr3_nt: TGTGCCAGCAGCTCCCAGGTAGCGGGGGGCACAGATACGCAGTATTTT; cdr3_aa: CASSSQVAGGTDTQYF
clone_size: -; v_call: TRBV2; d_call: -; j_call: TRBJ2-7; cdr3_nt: TGTGCCAGCAGTGGGGTCAGGGGAGTCTACGAGCAGTACTTC; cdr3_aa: CASSGVRGVYEQYF
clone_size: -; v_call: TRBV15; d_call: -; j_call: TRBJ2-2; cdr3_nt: TGTGCCACCAGCAGAGCTGGGACTGGCGTCACCGGGGAGCTGTTTTTT; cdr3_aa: CATSRAGTGVTGELFF
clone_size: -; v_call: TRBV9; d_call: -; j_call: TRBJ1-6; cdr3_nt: TGTGCCAGCAGCCCTTTGGTGAGCAATTCACCCCTCCACTTT; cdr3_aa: CASSPLVSNSPLHF
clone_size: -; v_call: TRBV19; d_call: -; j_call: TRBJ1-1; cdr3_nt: TGTGCCAGTAGTATGGCTGGGATGAACACTGAAGCTTTCTTT; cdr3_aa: CASSMAGMNTEAFF
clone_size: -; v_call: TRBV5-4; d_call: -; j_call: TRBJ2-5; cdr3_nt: TGTGCCAGCAGCTTGAAGGGGCTAATCGAGACCCAGTACTTC; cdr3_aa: CASSLKGLIETQYF
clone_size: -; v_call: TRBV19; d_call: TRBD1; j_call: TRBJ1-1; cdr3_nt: TGTGCCAGTAGCCAGAAAACAGGGGGCTGGACTGAAGCTTTCTTT; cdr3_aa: CASSQKTGGWTEAFF
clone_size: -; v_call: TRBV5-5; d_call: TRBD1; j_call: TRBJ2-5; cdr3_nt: TGTGCCAGCAGCTTGGGAGTGGACAGGGTAGGGGAGACCCAGTACTTC; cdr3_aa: CASSLGVDRVGETQYF
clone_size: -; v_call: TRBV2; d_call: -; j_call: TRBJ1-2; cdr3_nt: TGTGCCAGCAGTGGCCGTCAATCCTATGGCTACACCTTC; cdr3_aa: CASSGRQSYGYTF